These 8 T cell receptor beta chains share one sample of origin, sequenced in a study of graft-versus-host responses after intestinal transplantation. Only in-frame clones appear in the TCRdb table, and some are missing; sequencing was by immunoSEQ multiplex PCR. Of roughly 40,000 clones in the sample, approximately 95% were seen once. The source material was PBMCs, sampled less than 750 days after intestinal transplantation. These receptors were taken from a human patient who received an intestinal transplant, so some T cells may come from the graft donor.

The chain joins TRBV11-1 to TRBJ1-1; TRBD1 might be the D (5 bases). The CDR3 contains 12 residues. Trimming removed 4 bases at V and 6 bases at J, with 9 bases between. Germline CDR1 reads SGHAT; CDR2 reads FQDESV (reference sequence). CDR3: CASSSQGAEAFF. CDR3 coding DNA: TGTGCCAGCAGCTCCCAGGGTGCTGAAGCTTTCTTT.

This chain links TRBV6-5 with TRBJ2-5; 7 bases are shared with TRBD2. Germline trimming cut 2 bases from V and 4 bases from J; bases unmatched to any gene: 7. CDR3 length: 15 amino acids. From germline, CDR1 is MNHEY and CDR2 SVGAGI. The CDR3 nucleotides read TGTGCCAGCAGTTACGGACGGGAGGTGGGAGAGACCCAGTACTTC. Its protein product is CASSYGREVGETQYF.

This chain uses TRBV7-9 with TRBJ2-4; possibly TRBD2 for D (5 bases). V gave up 2 bases and J gave up 8 bases, with 10 bases separating them. Germline V gene sequence: CDR1 SEHNR, CDR2 FQNEAQ (reference sequence). The CDR3 runs 13 residues. The DNA for the CDR3 is TGTGCCAGCAGCTTATTGGAGGTGGACATTCAGTACTTC. It encodes CASSLLEVDIQYF.

Note on this clone: A junction boundary mismatches the germline segment, possibly from a read error. This chain joins TRBV2 and TRBJ2-1; maybe TRBD2 (6 bases). Germline-derived CDR1 and CDR2 are SNHLY and FYNNEI. The CDR3 spans 13 residues. The CDR3 DNA follows: TGTGCCAGCGGGGACTCCCTCGCCCTATATAACCTCTTC. This encodes CASGDSLALYNLF.

V usage is TRBV6-1 and J usage is TRBJ2-5, with 9 bases fitting TRBD1. This CDR3 contains 16 residues. Unmatched junction bases numbered 5, after V lost 1 base and J lost 2 bases. Germline V CDR1 and CDR2: MNHNS, SASEGT. CDR3 sequence reads: CASSEGWDRAQETQYF. The CDR3 coding sequence is TGTGCCAGCAGTGAAGGTTGGGACAGGGCTCAAGAGACCCAGTACTTC.

This clone occurred once. The chain recombines TRBV4-1 with TRBJ2-5; 10 bases line up with TRBD2. V lost 2 bases, J lost 4 bases, and 19 bases stayed unmatched. CDR1 and CDR2 from the germline V gene are MGHRA and YSYEKL. The CDR3 consists of 20 residues. This chain's CDR3 is CASSQWIRGLAGEGGETQYF. CDR3 nucleotides: TGCGCCAGCAGCCAATGGATCCGAGGTCTAGCGGGAGAGGGTGGAGAGACCCAGTACTTC.

This clone was detected once. This chain uses TRBV7-2 with TRBJ2-7; unclear D gene. From germline, CDR1 is SGHTA and CDR2 FQGNSA. The CDR3 contains 14 residues. Between the trimmed V and J ends, which lost 0 bases and 0 bases, there was a span of 6 bases. Here the CDR3 DNA reads TGTGCCAGCAGCTTAGCACTCCTCTCCTACGAGCAGTACTTC. This encodes CASSLALLSYEQYF.

The V gene is TRBV28, the J gene TRBJ2-5; D ambiguous. The J call is doubtful: the DNA matches TRBJ2-7 better. Germline CDR1 MDHEN, CDR2 SYDVKM. The length of the CDR3 is 11 residues. CDR3 residues: CASSLVYEQYF. DNA for the CDR3: TGTGCCAGCAGTTTGGTCTACGAGCAGTACTTC.